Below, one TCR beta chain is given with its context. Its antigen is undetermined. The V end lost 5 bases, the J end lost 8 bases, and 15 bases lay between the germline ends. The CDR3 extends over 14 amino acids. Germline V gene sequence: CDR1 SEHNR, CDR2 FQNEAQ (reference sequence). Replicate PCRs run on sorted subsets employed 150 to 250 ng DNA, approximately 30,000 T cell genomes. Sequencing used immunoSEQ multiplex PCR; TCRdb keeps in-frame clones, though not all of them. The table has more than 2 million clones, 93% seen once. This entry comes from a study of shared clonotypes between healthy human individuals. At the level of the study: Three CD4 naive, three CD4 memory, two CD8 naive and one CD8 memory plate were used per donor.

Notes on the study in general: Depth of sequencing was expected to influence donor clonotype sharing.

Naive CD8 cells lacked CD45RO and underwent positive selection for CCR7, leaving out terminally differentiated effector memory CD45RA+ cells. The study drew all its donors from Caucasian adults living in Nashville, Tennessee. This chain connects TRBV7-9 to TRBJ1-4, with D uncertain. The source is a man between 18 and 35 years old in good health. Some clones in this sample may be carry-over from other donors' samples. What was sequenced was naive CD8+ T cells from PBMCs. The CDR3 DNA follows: TGTGCCAGCAGCCCCGCGGGTTCGGAGGAAAAACTGTTTTTT. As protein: CASSPAGSEEKLFF. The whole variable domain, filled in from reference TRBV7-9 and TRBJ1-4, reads DTGVSQNPRHKITKRGQNVTFRCDPISEHNRLYWYRQTLGQGPEFLTYFQNEAQLEKSRLLSDRFSAERPKGSFSTLEIQRTEQGDSAMYLCASSPAGSEEKLFFGSGTQLSVL.